This TCR beta chain is from a study of blood T cell repertoires in COVID-19. Looked up from germline, CDR1 is MGHRA and CDR2 is YSYEKL. Deletions cut 1 base from V and 5 bases from J, with 8 bases between. CDR3 length: 14 amino acids. The repertoire was sequenced with immunoSEQ multiplex PCR; TCRdb's copy has only in-frame clones and lacks some. The data contain approximately 170,000 clones, roughly 93% of them seen just once; the ten biggest clones take up around 5%. The chain combines TRBV4-1 with TRBJ2-2; perhaps TRBD1 as D (6 bases). The sample was peripheral blood. The sequence came from a man aged 18 to 29 with COVID-19, enrolled during active disease. In DNA form, the CDR3 reads TGCGCCAGCAGCCAAGCCAGGGGAACCGGGGAGCTGTTTTTT. This encodes CASSQARGTGELFF.